A single sample gave rise to the 14 T cell receptor beta chains below, sequenced in a study of CD8+ T cells in alopecia areata. Following extraction, RNA underwent reverse transcription to cDNA, which served as the sequencing template. Some clones are missing from TCRdb's copy, which holds only in-frame ones; the method was immunoSEQ multiplex PCR. The sample lists about 180,000 clones, 53% occurring once. Regarding treatment: oral pan-JAK inhibitor, 5-10 mg twice daily. The starting material was CD8+ T cells sorted from blood, obtained at week 24, from a patient treated with tofacitinib. The receptors here all came from a human donor with alopecia areata.

This clone has more than one count but fewer than ten. The chain employs TRBV5-1 and TRBJ2-7; TRBD1 matches 8 bases. The V and J ends lost 4 bases and 5 bases, in that order; junction bases with no gene match: 5. This CDR3 has 13 amino acids. In germline, CDR1 is SGHRS, CDR2 YFSETQ. CDR3 amino acids: CASSVTGADEQYF. CDR3 nucleotide sequence: TGCGCCAGCAGCGTGACAGGGGCCGACGAGCAGTACTTC.

The table lists this clone with a few counts. The chain is built from TRBV30 and TRBJ1-1; the D is unclear. V lost 4 bases and J lost 3, with 9 bases in between. Germline CDR1 and CDR2: GTSNPN and SVGIG (reference sequence). This CDR3 is built from 12 residues. CDR3 loop: CAWTLGDTEAFF. In nucleotides, the CDR3 is TGTGCCTGGACTCTTGGGGACACTGAAGCTTTCTTT.

In this sample, this clone turned up a few times. This sequence joins TRBV10-2 and TRBJ1-5, with 7 nucleotides matching TRBD1. CDR1 is WSHSY, CDR2 SAAADI, per germline. The CDR3 loop spans 14 amino acids. J was trimmed by 4 bases and V by 4 bases; bases with no gene match: 4. The DNA of the CDR3 is TGCGCCAGCAGTGTTGACAGGGTGAATCAGCCCCAGCATTTT. This gives the protein CASSVDRVNQPQHF.

This clone was recorded a few times. The chain recombines TRBV15 with TRBJ2-5; D not resolved. Germline assignment: CDR1 LNHNV and CDR2 YYDKDF (reference sequence). The CDR3 totals 14 residues. V lost 3 bases to trimming and J lost 5 bases, with 13 bases between them. The DNA of the CDR3 is TGTGCCACCAGCAGCTCCTCTAGTTCGGAGACCCAGTACTTC. This translates into CATSSSSSSETQYF.

V gene TRBV30 combines with J gene TRBJ1-1, with TRBD1 as a possible D gene (6 bases). The V end was cut by 5 bases, the J end by 0 bases, with 13 bases between. CDR3 length: 14 amino acids. Germline V gene lookup returns CDR1 GTSNPN and CDR2 SVGIG (reference sequence). The DNA for the CDR3 is TGTGCCTGGCGACCGGGACACTTGAACACTGAAGCTTTCTTT. The encoded protein is CAWRPGHLNTEAFF.

Only a few counts were recorded for this clone. This chain links TRBV25-1 with TRBJ1-4; no clear D gene. The ends were cut back, 2 bases at V and 8 bases at J, with 12 bases in the middle. The germline gives CDR1 MGHDK, CDR2 SYGVNS. This CDR3 region has 14 residues. The CDR3 nucleotides read TGTGCCAGCAGTGAAGAGGATCTTGAGGAAAAACTGTTTTTT. Translating gives CASSEEDLEEKLFF.

This clone was recorded once. This sequence joins TRBV30 and TRBJ2-7, with D tentatively TRBD2 (6 bases). Per the germline V gene, CDR1 is GTSNPN and CDR2 is SVGIG (reference sequence). V gave up 3 bases and J gave up 6 bases, with 12 bases separating them. The CDR3 has 12 amino acids. CDR3 nucleotide sequence: TGTGCCTGGAGCGTTGGGGGGTTCGAGCAGTACTTC. Translating it yields CAWSVGGFEQYF.

This clone was found a few times. The identical CDR3 is also encoded by other nucleotide sequences in the sample. The chain links TRBV30 to TRBJ2-1; 7 positions match TRBD1. With 5 bases clipped from V and 8 bases from J, the junction kept 3 bases outside the gene matches. CDR3 size: 11 residues. Germline CDR1 reads GTSNPN; CDR2 reads SVGIG (reference sequence). Here the CDR3 reads CAWSGGYEQFF. The CDR3 DNA follows: TGTGCCTGGTCAGGGGGATATGAGCAGTTCTTC.

The rearrangement joins TRBV13 to TRBJ2-1; TRBD2 agrees at 8 bases. V lost 7 bases, J lost 4 bases, and 9 bases stayed unmatched. The length of the CDR3 is 15 residues. Germline V gives CDR1 PRHDT, CDR2 FYEKMQ (reference sequence). The chain's CDR3 is CASKTSGGRYNEQFF. The CDR3 DNA reads as TGTGCCAGCAAAACAAGCGGGGGCAGGTACAATGAGCAGTTCTTC.

The sample holds one count of this clone. The chain recombines TRBV4-1 with TRBJ2-2; tentatively, D is TRBD1 (6 bases). Germline values: CDR1 MGHRA, CDR2 YSYEKL. The CDR3 has 15 amino acids. Trimming cost V 2 bases and J 1 base, with 8 bases left between them. CDR3 sequence (DNA): TGCGCCAGCAGCCAACGGGGACAGAACACCGGGGAGCTGTTTTTT. Translating gives CASSQRGQNTGELFF.

Ten or more counts support this clone. The chain links TRBV19 to TRBJ2-6, with D hard to call. Trimming stripped 5 bases from V and 2 bases from J, with 7 bases between. This CDR3 has 14 amino acids. Germline V lookup: CDR1 LNHDA, CDR2 SQIVND (reference sequence). Written as DNA, the CDR3 is TGTGCCAGTAGTCCAACAGCTGGGGCCAACGTCCTGACTTTC. This gives the protein CASSPTAGANVLTF.

This clone was picked up a small number of times. The chain combines TRBV7-6 with TRBJ2-7, with D maybe TRBD2 (6 bases). The CDR3 covers 13 residues. The ends were cut back, 5 bases at V and 3 bases at J, with 11 bases in the middle. The germline CDR1 and CDR2 sequences are SGHVS and FNYEAQ. The CDR3 DNA follows: TGTGCCAGCAGCCCCCCGGGGGACTACGAGCAGTACTTC. Amino acids: CASSPPGDYEQYF.

This clone appeared a few times. The CDR3 region is CSVERDDNEQFF. CDR3 bases: TGCAGCGTTGAGAGGGATGACAATGAGCAGTTCTTC. The chain has TRBV29-1 and TRBJ2-1, with TRBD2 as a possible D gene (5 bases). V was shortened by 3 bases and J by 5 bases, with 8 bases between the two germline ends. Germline values: CDR1 SQVTM, CDR2 ANQGSEA. CDR3 size: 12 residues.

This clone was counted between two and nine times. This sequence joins TRBV29-1 and TRBJ1-1; the D is unclear. This CDR3 has 10 residues. V lost 4 bases and J 6 bases, leaving 6 bases between the germline ends. Looked up from germline, CDR1 is SQVTM and CDR2 is ANQGSEA. CDR3 amino acids: CSVGVSEAFF. The CDR3 DNA is TGCAGCGTTGGGGTCTCTGAAGCTTTCTTT.